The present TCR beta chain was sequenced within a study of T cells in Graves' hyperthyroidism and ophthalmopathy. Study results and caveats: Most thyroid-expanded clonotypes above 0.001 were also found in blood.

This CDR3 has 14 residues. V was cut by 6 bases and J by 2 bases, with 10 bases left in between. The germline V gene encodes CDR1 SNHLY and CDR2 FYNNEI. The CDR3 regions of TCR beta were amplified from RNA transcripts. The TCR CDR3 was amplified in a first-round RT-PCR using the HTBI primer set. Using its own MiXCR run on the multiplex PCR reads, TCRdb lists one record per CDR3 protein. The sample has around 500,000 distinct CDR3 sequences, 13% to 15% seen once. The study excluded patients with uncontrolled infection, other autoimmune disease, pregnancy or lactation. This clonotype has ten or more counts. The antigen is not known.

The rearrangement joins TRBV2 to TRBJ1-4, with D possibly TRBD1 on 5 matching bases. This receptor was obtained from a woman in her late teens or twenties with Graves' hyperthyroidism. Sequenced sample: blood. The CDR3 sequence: CASSKGRTNEKLFF. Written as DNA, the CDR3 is TGTGCCAGCAGCAAGGGGAGGACTAATGAAAAACTGTTTTTT.